This TCR beta chain was captured in a study of shared clonotypes between healthy human individuals. Produced via immunoSEQ multiplex PCR; TCRdb's table is partial and in-frame only. Of about 2 million clones listed, around 95% are singletons. CDR1 is MNHNS, CDR2 SASEGT, per germline. V lost 3 bases and J 7 bases, leaving 16 bases between the germline ends. This CDR3 is 15 amino acids long. The table lists this clone with a count of one. This chain connects TRBV6-1 to TRBJ1-5; D perhaps matches TRBD1 (6 bases). The clonotype comes from a man aged 18 to 29 in good health. The specimen sequenced was naive CD4+ T cells sorted from blood. Subset reported: CD45RA+ positively selected. CDR3 DNA: TGTGCCAGCAGTGATACTTACAGGGAACGACAGCCCCAGCATTTT. Translating it yields CASSDTYRERQPQHF.